Given below is one T cell receptor beta chain in context. Measured with immunoSEQ multiplex PCR; TCRdb has only the in-frame clones, and not every one. This table holds approximately 50,000 clones, 92% found once. This specimen comes from a study of T cell changes during pregnancy in multiple sclerosis. CDR1 and CDR2 (germline): SQVTM, ANQGSEA. The CDR3 consists of 15 residues. V lost 6 bases, J lost 8 bases, and 14 bases stayed unmatched. This TCR was recovered from a female donor with multiple sclerosis, enrolled in a pregnancy study. The gene calls are TRBV29-1 and TRBJ2-3, with TRBD1 matching over 10 bases. Material: CD4+ T cells from peripheral blood mononuclear cells, obtained after pregnancy. CDR3 nucleotide sequence: TGCAGCGTCGCCTCAACCGGGACAGGGGAAGGTACGCAGTATTTT. Its protein is CSVASTGTGEGTQYF.